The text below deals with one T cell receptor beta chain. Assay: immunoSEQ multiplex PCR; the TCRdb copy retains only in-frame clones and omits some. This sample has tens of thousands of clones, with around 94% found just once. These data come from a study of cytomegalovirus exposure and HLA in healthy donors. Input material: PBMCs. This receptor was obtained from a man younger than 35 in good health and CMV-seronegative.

For the CDR3, the DNA is TGCGCCAGCAGACCTAGCGGGAGTGTTGGATACAATGAGCAGTTCTTC. Amino acids: CASRPSGSVGYNEQFF. The chain is built from TRBV5-1 and TRBJ2-1, with TRBD2 matching over 10 bases. This CDR3 comprises 16 residues. Germline loops: CDR1 SGHRS, CDR2 YFSETQ. V shed 5 bases, J shed 4 bases, and the junction held 9 bases outside the gene matches.